These T cell receptor beta chains were read from a single sample in a study of blood T cells in healthy people across ages. A single record per CDR3 protein comes from TCRdb applying MiXCR to the 5' RACE reads. This sample has around 1.5 million distinct CDR3 sequences, with around 55% found just once. The specimen was blood. The receptor source for this set is a man aged 18 to 30 in good health. CDR3s include the opening cysteine and the closing phenylalanine or tryptophan. A D gene is named only where the DNA matches it firmly. Only some rows state a clone size, as once, few, many or a class for expanded clones.

V gene,J gene,D gene,clone size,CDR3 DNA,CDR3 protein
TRBV15,TRBJ1-1,NA,NA,TGTGCCACCAGCAGCTTAAGGGGCGGAGGGACTGAAGCTTTCTTT,CATSSLRGGGTEAFF
TRBV12-5,TRBJ1-2,NA,NA,TGTGCTAGTGGCTTCCTGGGGCTGGGGGACTATGGCTACACCTTC,CASGFLGLGDYGYTF
TRBV28,TRBJ2-1,TRBD2,NA,TGTGCCAGCACCTTGGATCGTGGGACTAGAAGCAACAATGAGCAGTTCTTC,CASTLDRGTRSNNEQFF
TRBV4-1,TRBJ1-4,NA,NA,TGCGCCAGCAGCCAAGATACCGTAGCAACTAATGAAAAACTGTTTTTT,CASSQDTVATNEKLFF
TRBV10-3,TRBJ1-3,NA,NA,TGTGCCATCAGTGATGCCCGCTTGTTGAGGGTCACCATATATTTT,CAISDARLLRVTIYF
TRBV10-3,TRBJ2-7,TRBD1,NA,TGTGCCATCAGTCCGGCGGACAGGTCCTACGAGCAGTACTTC,CAISPADRSYEQYF
TRBV9,TRBJ2-7,NA,few,TGTGCCAGCAGCGCGGGGATCGGGTCCTACGAGCAGTACTTC,CASSAGIGSYEQYF
TRBV6-5,TRBJ2-1,TRBD2,NA,TGTGCCGGCAGTTCGGGGGGAAACAATGAGCAGTTCTTC,CAGSSGGNNEQFF
TRBV24-1,TRBJ2-3,NA,few,TGTGCCACCAGTGACCCTGGGATCCCGCCTCCAGATACGCAGTATTTT,CATSDPGIPPPDTQYF
TRBV11-2,TRBJ2-1,TRBD1,NA,TGTGCCAGCAGCTCGTTATCCAGGGACAGCTCCTACAATGAGCAGTTCTTC,CASSSLSRDSSYNEQFF
TRBV4-1,TRBJ2-3,NA,few,TGCGCCAGCAGCCAAGGCCCTTCTGACAAATCACCGCAGTATTTT,CASSQGPSDKSPQYF
TRBV11-2,TRBJ2-7,NA,NA,TGTGCCAGCAGCTTGGTAACTAGTCCGGCGCCTTCCTACGAGCAGTACTTC,CASSLVTSPAPSYEQYF
TRBV12-3/TRBV12-4,TRBJ2-1,NA,NA,TGTGCCAGCATACCAACGGGACTCCCCACCTACAATGAGCAGTTCTTC,CASIPTGLPTYNEQFF
TRBV6-2/TRBV6-3,TRBJ2-2,NA,few,TGTGCCAGCAGCCCACTAGGATACGGGGAGCTGTTTTTT,CASSPLGYGELFF
TRBV5-1,TRBJ2-6,NA,few,TGCGCCAGCAGCTTGGGACCAGACTCTGGGGCCAACGTCCTGACTTTC,CASSLGPDSGANVLTF
TRBV27,TRBJ1-2,NA,NA,TGTGCCAGCAGCCCACGCCGATCGAGTTATGGCTACACCTTC,CASSPRRSSYGYTF
TRBV4-1,TRBJ2-5,NA,NA,TGCGCCAGCAGCCAAGGCTACGACCGGGCCCAAGAGACCCAGTACTTC,CASSQGYDRAQETQYF
TRBV10-3,TRBJ2-7,NA,NA,TGTGCCATCAGCGCGGGTGTCCGCCCCTACGAGCAGTACTTC,CAISAGVRPYEQYF
TRBV15,TRBJ2-7,NA,few,TGTGCCACCAGCAGCCTCATGGGAGGTTCGGTTCCCTACGAGCAGTACTTC,CATSSLMGGSVPYEQYF
TRBV12-3/TRBV12-4,TRBJ2-7,TRBD1,NA,TGTGCCAGCAGTTCTGCGCCGGGACAGGCTTCCTACGAGCAGTACTTC,CASSSAPGQASYEQYF
TRBV20-1,TRBJ2-7,NA,NA,TGCAGTGCTAGCGTCGGTGGGACATCCTACGAGCAGTACTTC,CSASVGGTSYEQYF
TRBV29-1,TRBJ2-3,NA,NA,TGCAGCGCTATAATTTTCAGGGAAGGGACAGATACGCAGTATTTT,CSAIIFREGTDTQYF
TRBV25-1,TRBJ2-1,NA,NA,TGTGCCAGCAGTGAATTTACCGGAGGGGCAGGTGAGCAGTTCTTC,CASSEFTGGAGEQFF
TRBV6-2/TRBV6-3,TRBJ2-7,NA,NA,TGTGCCAGCAGCTCAACTAACTACGAGCAGTACTTC,CASSSTNYEQYF
TRBV20-1,TRBJ2-1,NA,NA,TGCAGTGCTAGGGGGTTTGCCTACAATGAGCAGTTCTTC,CSARGFAYNEQFF
TRBV20-1,TRBJ1-2,NA,NA,TGCAGTGCTAGAGACGACAGCCGCTACACCTTC,CSARDDSRYTF
TRBV10-3,TRBJ2-3,TRBD2,few,TGTGCCATCAGTGCCAGCGGGGGGCTCGGGGGAGATACGCAGTATTTT,CAISASGGLGGDTQYF
TRBV2,TRBJ1-2,NA,NA,TGTGCCAGCCTTTCGGGCGCCTATGGCTACACCTTC,CASLSGAYGYTF
TRBV7-2,TRBJ1-2,TRBD1,NA,TGTGCCAGCAGCTCCCGGGACAGGGTTGTCCCCCATGGCTACACCTTC,CASSSRDRVVPHGYTF
TRBV6-2/TRBV6-3,TRBJ2-7,NA,few,TGTGCCAGCAGTTGGGTGGGCAGTTCCTACGAGCAGTACTTC,CASSWVGSSYEQYF
TRBV6-5,TRBJ2-1,NA,once,TGTGCCAGGAACACTTACAATGGGCAGTTCTTC,CARNTYNGQFF
TRBV29-1,TRBJ2-5,TRBD2,few,TGCAGCGTTGTAGCGGGGGCGACGAGGGAGACCCAGTACTTC,CSVVAGATRETQYF
TRBV7-9,TRBJ2-3,NA,NA,TGTGCCAGCAGCCGTAGCGCTTTTACAGATACGCAGTATTTT,CASSRSAFTDTQYF
TRBV5-1,TRBJ1-1,NA,NA,TGCGCCAGCAAGGGAACGAGGAGGGGGTACACTGAAGCTTTCTTT,CASKGTRRGYTEAFF
TRBV15,TRBJ1-5,NA,NA,TGTGCCACCAGCAGAGAACAGAGGCAGCCCCAGCATTTT,CATSREQRQPQHF
TRBV29-1,TRBJ2-7,NA,few,TGCAGCGCCTTCGGGGGCAGAGCCTACGAGCAGTACTTC,CSAFGGRAYEQYF
TRBV20-1,TRBJ2-3,TRBD2,NA,TGCAGTGCTAACGGGGGGGCCAGAGATACGCAGTATTTT,CSANGGARDTQYF
TRBV3-1,TRBJ2-1,NA,NA,TGTGCCAGCAGCCAAACTAGCTCTGAAGAGCAGTTCTTC,CASSQTSSEEQFF
TRBV11-3,TRBJ2-3,NA,NA,TGTGCCAGCAGCCCAGGACGGGGGCGCACAGATACGCAGTATTTT,CASSPGRGRTDTQYF
TRBV4-3,TRBJ1-6,NA,NA,TGCGCCAGCAGCCAAGAGTGGGCCAGAAATTATTCACCCCTCCACTTT,CASSQEWARNYSPLHF
TRBV6-5,TRBJ1-2,NA,NA,TGTGCCAGCAGTTACTTTCAGGGGTATGGCTACACCTTC,CASSYFQGYGYTF
TRBV4-3,TRBJ2-2,TRBD2,few,TGCGCCAGCAGCCAAGAATGGCTAGCGGCTACCGCGAACACCGGGGAGCTGTTTTTT,CASSQEWLAATANTGELFF
TRBV27,TRBJ2-1,TRBD2,few,TGTGCCAGCAGTTCCCGAGGCGGGGGGGATGAGCAGTTCTTC,CASSSRGGGDEQFF
TRBV7-9,TRBJ2-1,NA,once,TGTGCCAGCGCATTGGGGGCCCTCTTGGATGAGCAGTTCTTC,CASALGALLDEQFF
TRBV27,TRBJ1-2,NA,NA,TGTGCCAGCAGTGGTAATCGGGACCACTATGGCTACACCTTC,CASSGNRDHYGYTF
TRBV20-1,TRBJ2-1,TRBD2,NA,TGCAGTGCTAGCAAAGCGGGAGGGCCCTATGAGCAGTTCTTC,CSASKAGGPYEQFF
TRBV20-1,TRBJ2-3,NA,NA,TGCAGTGCTAGAGGGAAACTAACCTTCACAGATACGCAGTATTTT,CSARGKLTFTDTQYF
TRBV20-1,TRBJ2-1,NA,NA,TGCAGTGCTAGAGATCCTGATGGGGGACTCAATGAGCAGTTCTTC,CSARDPDGGLNEQFF
TRBV28,TRBJ2-7,NA,NA,TGTGCCAGCAGTTTCTCCAGGACAGAATGGTCCGAGCAGTACTTC,CASSFSRTEWSEQYF
TRBV7-2,TRBJ2-7,NA,NA,TGTGCCAGCAGCTTAGAGGTGGGCGGTCCCTACGAGCAGTACTTC,CASSLEVGGPYEQYF
TRBV4-1,TRBJ2-3,NA,NA,TGCGCCAGCAGCCCCCCGGCGGGGGATACGCAGTATTTT,CASSPPAGDTQYF
TRBV20-1,TRBJ2-3,TRBD2,NA,TGCAGTGCTAGAGCACCTCCGACTAGCCTCAGGGCAGATACGCAGTATTTT,CSARAPPTSLRADTQYF
TRBV20-1,TRBJ2-3,TRBD1,NA,TGCAGTGCTGACGTTCGGGACAGGGATCCAGATACGCAGTATTTT,CSADVRDRDPDTQYF
TRBV29-1,TRBJ1-2,TRBD1,few,TGCAGCGTTGAAGGGACAGGGGTTAACTATGGCTACACCTTC,CSVEGTGVNYGYTF